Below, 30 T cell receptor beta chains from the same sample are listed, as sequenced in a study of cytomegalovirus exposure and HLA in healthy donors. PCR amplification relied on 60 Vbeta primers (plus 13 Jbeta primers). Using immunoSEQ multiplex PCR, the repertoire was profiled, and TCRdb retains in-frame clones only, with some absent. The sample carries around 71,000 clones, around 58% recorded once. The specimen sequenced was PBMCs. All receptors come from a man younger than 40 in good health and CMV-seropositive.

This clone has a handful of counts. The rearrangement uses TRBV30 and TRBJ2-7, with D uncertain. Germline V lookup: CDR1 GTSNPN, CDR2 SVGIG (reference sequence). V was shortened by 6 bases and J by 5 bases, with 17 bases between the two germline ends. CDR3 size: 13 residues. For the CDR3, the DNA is TGTGCCTGTCATCCGCTACCCCCTAACGAGCAGTACTTC. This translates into CACHPLPPNEQYF.

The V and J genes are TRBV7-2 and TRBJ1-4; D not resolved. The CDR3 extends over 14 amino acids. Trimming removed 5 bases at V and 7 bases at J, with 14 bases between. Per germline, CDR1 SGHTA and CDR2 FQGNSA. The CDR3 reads CASSMSGFGEKLFF. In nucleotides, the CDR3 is TGTGCCAGCAGCATGTCGGGGTTTGGTGAAAAACTGTTTTTT.

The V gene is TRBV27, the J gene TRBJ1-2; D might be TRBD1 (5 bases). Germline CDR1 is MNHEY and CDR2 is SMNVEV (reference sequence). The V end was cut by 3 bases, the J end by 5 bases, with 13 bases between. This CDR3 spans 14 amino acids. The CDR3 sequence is CASSLGRVGYGYTF. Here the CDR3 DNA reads TGTGCCAGCAGTTTGGGCAGGGTTGGATATGGCTACACCTTC.

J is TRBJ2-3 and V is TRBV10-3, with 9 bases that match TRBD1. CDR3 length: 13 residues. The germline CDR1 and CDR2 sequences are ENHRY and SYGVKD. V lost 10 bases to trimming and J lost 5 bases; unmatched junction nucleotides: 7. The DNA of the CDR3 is TGTGCCACCTTGGGACAGGGATTAGATACGCAGTATTTT. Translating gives CATLGQGLDTQYF.

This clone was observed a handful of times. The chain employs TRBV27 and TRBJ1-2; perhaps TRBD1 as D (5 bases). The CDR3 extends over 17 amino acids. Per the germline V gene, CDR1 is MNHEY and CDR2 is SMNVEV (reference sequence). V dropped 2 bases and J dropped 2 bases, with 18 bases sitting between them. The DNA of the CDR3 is TGTGCCAGCAGTTTAACTTCTAAGGCAGGGTCCAACTATGGCTACACCTTC. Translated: CASSLTSKAGSNYGYTF.

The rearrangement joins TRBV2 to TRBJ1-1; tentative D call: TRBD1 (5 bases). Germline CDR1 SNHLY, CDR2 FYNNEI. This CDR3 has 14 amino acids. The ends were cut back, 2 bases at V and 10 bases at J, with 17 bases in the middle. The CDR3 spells CASSESGRAQGAFF. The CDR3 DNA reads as TGTGCCAGCAGTGAATCAGGCAGGGCGCAGGGAGCTTTCTTT.

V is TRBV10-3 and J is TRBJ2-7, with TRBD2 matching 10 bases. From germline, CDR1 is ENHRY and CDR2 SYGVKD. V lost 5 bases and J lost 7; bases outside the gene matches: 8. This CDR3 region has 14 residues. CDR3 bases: TGTGCCATCAGTCCAGCGGGAGGGCCGCGGGAGCAGTACTTC. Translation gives CAISPAGGPREQYF.

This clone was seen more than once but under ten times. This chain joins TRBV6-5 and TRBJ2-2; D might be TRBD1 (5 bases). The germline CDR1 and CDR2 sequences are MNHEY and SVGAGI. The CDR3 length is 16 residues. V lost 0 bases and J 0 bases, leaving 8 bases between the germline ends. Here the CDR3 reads CASSYSPGPNTGELFF. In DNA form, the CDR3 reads TGTGCCAGCAGTTACTCTCCAGGGCCGAACACCGGGGAGCTGTTTTTT.

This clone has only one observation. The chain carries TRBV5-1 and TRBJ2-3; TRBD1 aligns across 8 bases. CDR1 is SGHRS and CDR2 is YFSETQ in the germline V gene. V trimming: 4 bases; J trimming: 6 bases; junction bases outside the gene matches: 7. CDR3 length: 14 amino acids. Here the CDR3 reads CASSTGQGKDTQYF. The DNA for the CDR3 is TGCGCCAGCAGCACCGGACAGGGCAAGGATACGCAGTATTTT.

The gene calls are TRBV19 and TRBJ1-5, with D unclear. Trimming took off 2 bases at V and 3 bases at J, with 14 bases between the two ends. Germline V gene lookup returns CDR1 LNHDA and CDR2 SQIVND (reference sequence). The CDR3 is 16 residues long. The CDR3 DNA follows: TGTGCCAGTAGTATATCCCACCGGGAACACAATCAGCCCCAGCATTTT. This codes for CASSISHREHNQPQHF.

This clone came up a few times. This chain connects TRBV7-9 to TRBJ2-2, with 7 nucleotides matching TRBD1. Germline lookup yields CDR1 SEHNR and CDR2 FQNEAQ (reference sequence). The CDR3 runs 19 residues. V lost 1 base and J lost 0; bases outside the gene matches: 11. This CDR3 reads CASSLGRQGRFANTGELFF. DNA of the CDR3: TGTGCCAGCAGCTTAGGGAGACAGGGACGATTCGCGAACACCGGGGAGCTGTTTTTT.

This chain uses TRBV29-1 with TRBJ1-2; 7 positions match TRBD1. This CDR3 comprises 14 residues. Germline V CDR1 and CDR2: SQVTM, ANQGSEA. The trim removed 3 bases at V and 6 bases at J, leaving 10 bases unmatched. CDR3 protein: CSVEAGGEFNGYTF. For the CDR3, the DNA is TGCAGCGTTGAGGCAGGGGGTGAATTCAATGGCTACACCTTC.

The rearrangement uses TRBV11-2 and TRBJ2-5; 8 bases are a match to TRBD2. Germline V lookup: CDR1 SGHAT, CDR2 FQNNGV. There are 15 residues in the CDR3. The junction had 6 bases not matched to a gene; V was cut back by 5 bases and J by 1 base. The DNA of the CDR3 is TGTGCCAGCAGCAGAAGCGGGGGACTCCAAGAGACCCAGTACTTC. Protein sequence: CASSRSGGLQETQYF.

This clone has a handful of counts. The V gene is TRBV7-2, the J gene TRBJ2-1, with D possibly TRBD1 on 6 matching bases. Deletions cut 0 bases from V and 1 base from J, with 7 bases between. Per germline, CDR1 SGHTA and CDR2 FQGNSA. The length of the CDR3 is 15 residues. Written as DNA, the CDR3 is TGTGCCAGCAGCTTAGCCCAGGGGTCCTACAATGAGCAGTTCTTC. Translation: CASSLAQGSYNEQFF.

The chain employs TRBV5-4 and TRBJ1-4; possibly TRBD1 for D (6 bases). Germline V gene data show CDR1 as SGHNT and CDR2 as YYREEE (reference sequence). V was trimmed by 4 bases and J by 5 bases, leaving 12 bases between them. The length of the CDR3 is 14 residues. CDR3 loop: CASSRTASNEKLFF. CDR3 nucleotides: TGTGCCAGCAGCCGGACAGCCTCAAATGAAAAACTGTTTTTT.

CDR3 protein: CASSIGLAGSPETQYF. CDR3 nucleotide sequence: TGTGCCAGTAGTATTGGGCTAGCGGGGAGCCCAGAGACCCAGTACTTC. V gene TRBV19 combines with J gene TRBJ2-5, with 9 nucleotides matching TRBD2. The CDR3 sequence is 16 residues long. V was clipped by 3 bases and J by 4 bases; unmatched bases: 9. Germline V gene sequence: CDR1 LNHDA, CDR2 SQIVND (reference sequence). Full variable domain (remainder filled in from reference TRBV19 and TRBJ2-5): DGGITQSPKYLFRKEGQNVTLSCEQNLNHDAMYWYRQDPGQGLRLIYYSQIVNDFQKGDIAEGYSVSREKKESFPLTVTSAQKNPTAFYLCASSIGLAGSPETQYFGPGTRLLVL.

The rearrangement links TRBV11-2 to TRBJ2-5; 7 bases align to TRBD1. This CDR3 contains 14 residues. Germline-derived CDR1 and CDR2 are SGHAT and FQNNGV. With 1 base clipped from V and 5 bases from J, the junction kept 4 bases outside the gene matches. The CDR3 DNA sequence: TGTGCCAGCAGCTTAGGAACAGGGGTGGAGACCCAGTACTTC. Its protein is CASSLGTGVETQYF.

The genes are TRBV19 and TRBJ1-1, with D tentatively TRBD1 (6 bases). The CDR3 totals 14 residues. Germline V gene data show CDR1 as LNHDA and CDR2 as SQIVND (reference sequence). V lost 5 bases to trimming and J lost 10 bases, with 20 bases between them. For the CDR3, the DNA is TGTGCCAGTAGTGCCCGGACAGACTTAATGAGAGCTTTCTTT. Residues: CASSARTDLMRAFF.

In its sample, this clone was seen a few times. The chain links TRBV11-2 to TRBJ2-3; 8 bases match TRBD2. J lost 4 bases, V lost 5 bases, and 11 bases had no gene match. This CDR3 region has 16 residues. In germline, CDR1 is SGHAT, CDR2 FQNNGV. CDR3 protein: CASSPLGGGYADTQYF. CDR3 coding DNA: TGTGCCAGCAGCCCCCTCGGGGGGGGGTATGCAGATACGCAGTATTTT. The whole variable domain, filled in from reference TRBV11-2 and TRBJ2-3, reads EAGVAQSPRYKIIEKRQSVAFWCNPISGHATLYWYQQILGQGPKLLIQFQNNGVVDDSQLPKDRFSAERLKGVDSTLKIQPAKLEDSAVYLCASSPLGGGYADTQYFGPGTRLTVL.

CDR3 DNA: TGTGCCAGCAGTTACCAGCGGGGAGATACGCAGTATTTT. Its translation is CASSYQRGDTQYF. The chain uses TRBV6-5 and TRBJ2-3; TRBD2 agrees at 7 bases. The CDR3 covers 13 residues. V shed 2 bases, J shed 5 bases, and the junction held 1 base outside the gene matches. The V gene's germline CDR1 is MNHEY and CDR2 SVGAGI.

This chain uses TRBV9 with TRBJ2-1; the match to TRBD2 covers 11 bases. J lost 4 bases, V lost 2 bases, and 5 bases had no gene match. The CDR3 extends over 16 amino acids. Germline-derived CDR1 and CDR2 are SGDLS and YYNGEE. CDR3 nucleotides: TGTGCCAGCAGCGTTACTAGCGGGAGAGGGTACAATGAGCAGTTCTTC. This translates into CASSVTSGRGYNEQFF.

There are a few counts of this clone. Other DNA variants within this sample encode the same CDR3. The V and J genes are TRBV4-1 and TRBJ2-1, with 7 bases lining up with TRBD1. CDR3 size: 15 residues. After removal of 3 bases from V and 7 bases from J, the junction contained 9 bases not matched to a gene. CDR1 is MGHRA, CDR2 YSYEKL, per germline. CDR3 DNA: TGCGCCAGCAGCCAGCCCAGGGACAGACAGAATGAGCAGTTCTTC. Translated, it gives CASSQPRDRQNEQFF.

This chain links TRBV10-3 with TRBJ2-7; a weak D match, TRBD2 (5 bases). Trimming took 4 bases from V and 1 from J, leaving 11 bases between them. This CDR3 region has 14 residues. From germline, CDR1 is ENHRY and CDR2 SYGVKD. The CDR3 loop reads CAISATTSSYEQYF. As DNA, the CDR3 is TGTGCCATCAGTGCCACCACTAGTTCCTACGAGCAGTACTTC.

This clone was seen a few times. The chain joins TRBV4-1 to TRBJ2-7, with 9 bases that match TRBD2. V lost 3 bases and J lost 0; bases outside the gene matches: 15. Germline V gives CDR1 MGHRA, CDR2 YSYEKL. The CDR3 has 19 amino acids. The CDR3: CASSHRLGRGGTSSYEQYF. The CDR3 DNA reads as TGCGCCAGCAGCCACAGACTGGGGCGGGGGGGCACTAGCTCCTACGAGCAGTACTTC.

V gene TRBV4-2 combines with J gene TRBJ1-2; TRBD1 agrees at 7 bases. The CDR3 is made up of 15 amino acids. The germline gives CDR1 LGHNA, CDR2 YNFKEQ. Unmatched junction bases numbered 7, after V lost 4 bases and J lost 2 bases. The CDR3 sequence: CASSPAKGANYGYTF. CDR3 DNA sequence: TGTGCCAGCAGCCCAGCTAAGGGGGCCAACTATGGCTACACCTTC.

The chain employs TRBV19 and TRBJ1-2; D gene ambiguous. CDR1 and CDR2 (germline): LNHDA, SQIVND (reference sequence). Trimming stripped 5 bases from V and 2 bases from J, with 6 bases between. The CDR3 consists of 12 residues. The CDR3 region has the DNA TGTGCCAGTAGTTTTCAGAACTATGGCTACACCTTC. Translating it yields CASSFQNYGYTF.

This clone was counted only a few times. The CDR3 region is CASSYRGGTGELFF. CDR3 in DNA: TGTGCCAGCAGTTACAGGGGGGGCACCGGGGAGCTGTTTTTT. This chain uses TRBV6-5 with TRBJ2-2; a weak D match, TRBD2 (7 bases). Germline CDR1 and CDR2: MNHEY and SVGAGI. The V gene lost 2 bases and the J gene lost 4 bases, with 8 bases spanning the gap. The CDR3 runs 14 residues.

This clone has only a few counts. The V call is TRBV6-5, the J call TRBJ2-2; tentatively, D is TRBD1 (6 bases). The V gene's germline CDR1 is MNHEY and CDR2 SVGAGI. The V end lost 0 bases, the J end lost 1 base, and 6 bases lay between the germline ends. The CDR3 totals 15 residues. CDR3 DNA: TGTGCCAGCAGTTACTCGGGACAGAACACCGGGGAGCTGTTTTTT. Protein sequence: CASSYSGQNTGELFF.

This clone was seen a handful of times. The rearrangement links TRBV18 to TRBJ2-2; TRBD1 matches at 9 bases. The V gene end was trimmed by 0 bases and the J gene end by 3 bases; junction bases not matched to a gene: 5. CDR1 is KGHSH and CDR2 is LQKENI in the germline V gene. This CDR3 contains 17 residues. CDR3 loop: CASSPPVGQGYTGELFF. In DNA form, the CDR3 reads TGTGCCAGCTCACCACCGGTGGGACAGGGATACACCGGGGAGCTGTTTTTT.

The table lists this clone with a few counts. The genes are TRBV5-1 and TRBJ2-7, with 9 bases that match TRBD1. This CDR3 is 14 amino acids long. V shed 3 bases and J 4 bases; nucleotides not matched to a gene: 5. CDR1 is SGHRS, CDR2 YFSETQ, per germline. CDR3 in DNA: TGCGCCAGCAGCTGGGGACAGGGCCGTTACGAGCAGTACTTC. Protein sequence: CASSWGQGRYEQYF.